This T cell receptor (beta chain) was profiled in a study of T cell changes during pregnancy in multiple sclerosis. Repertoires were generated with immunoSEQ multiplex PCR, while TCRdb's copy carries only in-frame clones and drops some. Of about 36,000 clones in the sample, 92% were seen once. The V gene's germline CDR1 is SGDLS and CDR2 YYNGEE. Trimming pared 0 bases from V and 0 bases from J, leaving 12 bases between. This CDR3 has 17 residues. This clone was observed a single time. The chain uses TRBV9 and TRBJ2-2; D is perhaps TRBD1 (6 bases). This TCR came from a female donor with multiple sclerosis, enrolled in a pregnancy study. Here the sequenced sample was CD4+ T cells from peripheral blood mononuclear cells, taken after pregnancy. CDR3 amino acids: CASSVAYRTANTGELFF. CDR3 DNA sequence: TGTGCCAGCAGCGTAGCTTATAGGACAGCGAACACCGGGGAGCTGTTTTTT.